The text below deals with one T cell receptor (beta chain). These data are taken from a study of control samples from healthy donors and cancer patients. Only in-frame clones appear in the TCRdb table, and some are missing; sequencing was by immunoSEQ multiplex PCR. The table has some 120,000 clones, approximately 94% seen once. Germline values: CDR1 SGHRS, CDR2 YFSETQ. This CDR3 comprises 14 residues. Trimming removed 3 bases from V and 5 bases from J, with 15 bases in between. The sample taken for sequencing was blood. The receptor was derived from a man aged 25 to 45 in good health. The V and J genes are TRBV5-1 and TRBJ2-7; perhaps TRBD1 as D (7 bases). CDR3 protein: CASSWVRGVDEQYF. CDR3 sequence (DNA): TGCGCCAGCAGCTGGGTCAGGGGGGTCGACGAGCAGTACTTC. Drawing the rest from reference TRBV5-1 and TRBJ2-7, the complete variable domain is KAGVTQTPRYLIKTRGQQVTLSCSPISGHRSVSWYQQTPGQGLQFLFEYFSETQRNKGNFPGRFSGRQFSNSRSEMNVSTLELGDSALYLCASSWVRGVDEQYFGPGTRLTVT.